This T cell receptor beta chain was captured by sequencing in a study of CD8+ T cells in alopecia areata. Documented treatment: oral pan-JAK inhibitor, 5-10 mg twice daily. The sequencing template was cDNA reverse transcribed from extracted RNA. Some clones are missing from TCRdb's copy, which holds only in-frame ones; the method was immunoSEQ multiplex PCR. The sample includes more than 90,000 clones, 55% to 75% seen only once; the top ten take roughly 15%. The clonotype was recovered from a human donor with alopecia areata. This sample comprised CD8+ T cells sorted from blood, obtained at approximately week 60, from a patient treated with tofacitinib.

The CDR3 sequence is CASSSRGTPKVGELFF. As DNA, the CDR3 is TGTGCCAGCAGCTCGAGGGGCACCCCGAAGGTCGGGGAGCTGTTTTTT. The gene calls are TRBV5-6 and TRBJ2-2; D could derive from TRBD1 or TRBD2 (5 bases each). Germline assignment: CDR1 SGHDT and CDR2 YYEEEE. V lost 3 bases, J lost 7 bases, and 19 bases lay in between. CDR3 length: 16 residues.